The 15 T cell receptor beta chains listed next were all sequenced from one sample in a study of metastatic and nonmetastatic thyroid tumors. The entire patient cohort was treatment-naive prior to thyroid surgery. TCRdb re-processed the PCR reads through MiXCR. The data contain 30,000 to 40,000 clones, 35% to 45% of them seen just once; the ten biggest clones take up 22%. The specimen sequenced was tumor tissue. The receptors shown here come from a female donor with papillary thyroid cancer or a benign thyroid nodule (not recorded which). Some clones in this sample may be carry-over from other donors' samples.

This chain links TRBV20-1 with TRBJ2-7; the D gene is possibly TRBD1 (6 bases). The CDR3 covers 13 residues. CDR1 is DFQATT and CDR2 is SNEGSKA in the germline V gene (reference sequence). V was shortened by 5 bases and J by 3 bases, with 14 bases between the two germline ends. The CDR3, as DNA: TGCAGTGCTTCCGACAGGTCTTACTACGAGCAGTACTTC. It yields the protein CSASDRSYYEQYF.

V usage is TRBV18 and J usage is TRBJ1-3; D gene uncertain. Trimming stripped 2 bases from V and 3 bases from J, with 11 bases between. Germline V gives CDR1 KGHSH, CDR2 LQKENI. This CDR3 region has 15 residues. The CDR3 loop is CASSPVRADGNTIYF. The CDR3 coding sequence is TGTGCCAGCTCACCAGTGAGGGCTGATGGAAACACCATATATTTT. Filled out from reference TRBV18 and TRBJ1-3, the complete variable domain reads NAGVMQNPRHLVRRRGQEARLRCSPMKGHSHVYWYRQLPEEGLKFMVYLQKENIIDESGMPKERFSAEFPKEGPSILRIQQVVRGDSAAYFCASSPVRADGNTIYFGEGSWLTVV.

J is TRBJ2-7 and V is TRBV3-1; 12 bases match TRBD2. The J segment lost 3 bases and the V segment lost 4 bases, leaving 10 bases of the junction unmatched. Germline V gene data show CDR1 as LGHDT and CDR2 as YNNKEL (reference sequence). The CDR3 loop spans 17 amino acids. The DNA of the CDR3 is TGTGCCAGCAGCCCCCGTGGGCTAGCGGGAGGGGACTACGAGCAGTACTTC. Amino acid sequence: CASSPRGLAGGDYEQYF.

V and J are TRBV28 and TRBJ2-1; 8 nucleotides align to TRBD2. The CDR3 consists of 15 residues. Germline CDR1 is MDHEN and CDR2 is SYDVKM. J was trimmed by 2 bases and V by 10 bases; bases with no gene match: 10. The DNA for the CDR3 is TGTGCCACGCAAATCGGGGGGGTCCCCTACAATGAGCAGTTCTTC. This translates into CATQIGGVPYNEQFF.

This sequence joins TRBV5-1 and TRBJ1-1; TRBD1 aligns across 7 bases. After removal of 5 bases from V and 6 bases from J, the junction contained 7 bases not matched to a gene. The CDR3 spans 13 residues. Germline-derived CDR1 and CDR2 are SGHRS and YFSETQ. The DNA of the CDR3 is TGCGCCAGCAGTTTTGGCGGGACAGCTGAAGCTTTCTTT. Protein sequence: CASSFGGTAEAFF.

This clone was counted only a few times. V usage is TRBV6-2 or TRBV6-3 and J usage is TRBJ1-5; D call uncertain. The CDR3 has 13 amino acids. The V end was cut by 2 bases, the J end by 4 bases, with 6 bases between. Germline V CDR1 and CDR2: MNHEY, SVGEGT. The CDR3 reads CASSYGRNQPQHF. The CDR3 DNA reads as TGTGCCAGCAGTTACGGTAGGAATCAGCCCCAGCATTTT.

This clone has a count of ten or more. This chain links TRBV20-1 with TRBJ1-1; tentative D call: TRBD1 (6 bases). This CDR3 contains 17 residues. The V end lost 3 bases, the J end lost 1 base, and 21 bases lay between the germline ends. Germline assignment: CDR1 DFQATT and CDR2 SNEGSKA (reference sequence). CDR3 DNA: TGCAGTGCTAGCCAAAATCCGGACAGCATCACGAACACTGAAGCTTTCTTT. It specifies CSASQNPDSITNTEAFF.

A few counts support this clone. The rearrangement joins TRBV12-3 or TRBV12-4 to TRBJ1-2; the match to TRBD1 covers 10 bases. CDR3 length: 14 residues. V gave up 5 bases and J gave up 2 bases; unmatched junction bases: 2. The CDR3, as DNA: TGTGCCAGCAGTACGGGACAGGGGAACTATGGCTACACCTTC. Translation: CASSTGQGNYGYTF.

This clone came up a few times. This chain joins TRBV15 and TRBJ1-2; D remains unclear. V lost 0 bases and J 10 bases, leaving 9 bases between the germline ends. Germline values: CDR1 LNHNV, CDR2 YYDKDF (reference sequence). The CDR3 loop spans 12 amino acids. In DNA, the CDR3 is TGTGCCACCAGCAGAGATTTTAGGGTCTACACCTTC. It yields the protein CATSRDFRVYTF.

The gene calls are TRBV12-3 or TRBV12-4 and TRBJ2-7; 7 bases match TRBD2. The V and J ends lost 6 bases and 5 bases, in that order; junction bases with no gene match: 16. This CDR3 has 16 amino acids. The CDR3 nucleotides are TGTGCCAGCAGCACAGGCCTAGGGCGGAGCGGGAACGAGCAGTACTTC. Its protein product is CASSTGLGRSGNEQYF.

The V gene is TRBV30, the J gene TRBJ2-1; 7 bases match TRBD2. The CDR3 sequence is 16 residues long. Germline loops: CDR1 GTSNPN, CDR2 SVGIG (reference sequence). The ends lost 1 base at V and 1 base at J; junction bases unmatched: 7. The CDR3 reads CAWSGMVSGSYNEQFF. The CDR3 DNA sequence: TGTGCCTGGAGTGGTATGGTTAGCGGGTCCTACAATGAGCAGTTCTTC.

This clone was picked up a small number of times. The V gene is TRBV19, the J gene TRBJ1-2; TRBD1 might be the D (5 bases). The germline V gene encodes CDR1 LNHDA and CDR2 SQIVND (reference sequence). With 2 bases removed from V and 7 bases from J, the gap between germline ends came to 5 bases. There are 11 residues in the CDR3. The CDR3 region has the DNA TGTGCCAGTAGTATACAGGGTGGCTACACCTTC. Encoded protein: CASSIQGGYTF.

This clone was detected only a few times. The rearrangement uses TRBV28 and TRBJ2-7; 10 bases align to TRBD2. Trimming cost V 3 bases and J 6 bases; bases outside gene matches: 2. This CDR3 has 13 amino acids. Germline CDR1 is MDHEN and CDR2 is SYDVKM. CDR3 nucleotides: TGTGCCAGCAGTTTGAAGCGGGAGGGCGAGCAGTACTTC. It codes for CASSLKREGEQYF.

There are a few counts of this clone. The chain combines TRBV6-2 or TRBV6-3 with TRBJ2-5; 8 bases are a match to TRBD2. Germline assignment: CDR1 MNHEY and CDR2 SVGEGT. The V segment lost 7 bases and the J segment 4 bases; nucleotides outside the gene matches: 8. The CDR3 has 14 amino acids. The CDR3 protein is CASTHTGGGETQYF. Here the CDR3 DNA reads TGTGCCAGCACCCATACCGGGGGGGGAGAGACCCAGTACTTC.

The chain links TRBV28 to TRBJ1-2, with 7 bases identical to TRBD1. The CDR3 covers 13 residues. V was clipped by 3 bases and J by 14 bases; unmatched bases: 12. Germline loops: CDR1 MDHEN, CDR2 SYDVKM. The CDR3 sequence: CASSLGKTGLRTF. In DNA form, the CDR3 reads TGTGCCAGCAGTTTGGGCAAGACAGGGTTACGAACCTTC.